This T cell receptor (beta chain) originates from a study of cytomegalovirus exposure and HLA in healthy donors. With regard to this clone: Its antigen is unknown.

Libraries were prepared by immunoSEQ multiplex PCR; TCRdb keeps only in-frame clonotypes and omits some of them. The sample has 150,000 to 200,000 clones, about 80% seen once. The CDR3 is 13 residues long. Germline V gene sequence: CDR1 SGHTS, CDR2 YDEGEE. V lost 7 bases, J lost 4 bases, and 14 bases lay in between. Regarding the study as a whole: Cytomegalovirus-associated status was assigned to about 180 TCR beta chains.

This receptor was identified in a woman younger than 35 in good health and CMV-seropositive. The chain joins TRBV5-8 to TRBJ2-5, with a weak D call TRBD2 (6 bases). Sequencing input: PBMCs. CDR3 amino acids: CASGGRSGETQYF. The CDR3 nucleotides read TGTGCCAGCGGGGGGAGATCGGGAGAGACCCAGTACTTC. Supplemented by reference TRBV5-8 and TRBJ2-5, the full variable domain reads EAGVTQSPTHLIKTRGQQATLRCSPISGHTSVYWYQQALGLGLQFLLWYDEGEERNRGNFPPRFSGRQFPNYSSELNVNALELEDSALYLCASGGRSGETQYFGPGTRLLVL.